Described below is a single TCR beta chain sequence and its context. This clone was seen a single time. Its antigen remains undetermined. There are no base qualities to consult, and no much larger clone falls within one base. Other DNA sequences of this sample code for an identical CDR3. This entry belongs to a study of blood T cell repertoires in COVID-19 (dated by TCRdb to 2019 to 2021). Notes on the research overall: The collaborator samples originated in the United States, Italy and Spain and spanned the acute and convalescent phases of COVID-19. The material from the prospective study consisted of cDNA or gDNA derived from T cells, B-cell-depleted T cells, or PBMCs. Subjects who had been exposed to COVID-19, were actively infected with it, or had recovered from it provided the deeply sampled blood TCRbeta repertoires that made up the dataset. A de-identified subject ID, COVID-19 status, age in years and sex were almost always included in the sample metadata. Samples came from the ongoing ImmuneRACE study (first 160 participants) plus 1,254 subjects from 6 global collaborators. HLA class I and class II types, where available, came from metadata supplied by the sample provider rather than from assay-based typing. The repertoires were released in a freely available public database meant as a resource for research on the immune response to SARS-CoV-2.

Overall study results and their limits: How much clinical and demographic metadata was included differed by source and by participant, and the metadata was provided uncurated.

For this chain, trimming is 1 base at the V end and 0 bases at the J end, and the number of junction bases without a gene match is 1. Including the terminal cysteine and phenylalanine, the CDR3 comprises 16 residues. Here the CDR3 DNA is all that survives: 48 bases in frame from base 1. According to the germline V gene, CDR1 reads KGHSH and CDR2 reads LQKENI. TCRbeta CDR3 regions were amplified from genomic DNA using the immunoSEQ Assay, a bias-controlled multiplex PCR. On the authors' methods: The number of nucleated cells in each sample was estimated from the amplification of reference gene primers within the assay. Sequence reads were collapsed and filtered to measure the absolute abundance of every unique TCRbeta CDR3 rearrangement. Productive Simpson clonality was computed per sample as the square root of Simpson's diversity index over productive rearrangements. Held by TCRdb, this immuneACCESS table contains in-frame sequences only and omits some clones. Under half of the omission traces to an unresolved V gene where checked; the cause of the rest is unknown. That table gives V, J and clone size, and the DNA gave D and trimming. The sample profile shows 280,000 or so clones; approximately 90% of them were found once. The ten largest clones represent around 12% of the sample.

The collaborating institutions used their own protocols to collect whole blood in K2EDTA tubes. For TCRbeta analysis, collaborators shipped samples in one of three forms: frozen whole blood, isolated PBMCs, or DNA extracted from either of those sample types. The V and J genes are TRBV18 and TRBJ1-3; TRBD1 fits 9 bases in the junction. This receptor was obtained from a woman aged 60-70 years with acute or convalescent COVID-19. Sequencing used peripheral blood. The nucleotide sequence is given as TGTGCCAGCTCACCACTGGGACAGGGCTCTGGAAACACCATATATTTT. This sequence encodes CASSPLGQGSGNTIYF.